These T cell receptor beta chains were read from a single sample in a study of T cell responses to AZD1222 COVID-19 vaccine. TCRdb keeps only in-frame clones here, not all; method: immunoSEQ multiplex PCR. The sample has some 150,000 clones, about 90% seen once. The sequencing used peripheral blood, collected on day 0 of AZD1222 vaccination. The receptors were sampled from an adult in good health. Both conserved end residues are part of each CDR3. D genes are given only for firm matches. The size entry is marked missing in some rows and otherwise reads once, few, many or a size class.

>.|TRBJ1-5|.|TRBV7-8
TGTGCCAGCAGCCTCTGGGGAGGATCGTCGCCCCAGCATTTT
CASSLWGGSSPQHF
>.|TRBJ1-4|.|TRBV10-3
TGTGCCATCAGTGAGTCTCGAGAGGGGAAGGGAGCGGAAAAACTGTTTTTT
CAISESREGKGAEKLFF
>once|TRBJ2-7|TRBD1|TRBV5-6
TGTGCCAGCAGCTTGCGGACAGGGGTTTCCTACGAGCAGTACTTC
CASSLRTGVSYEQYF
>.|TRBJ1-4|TRBD1|TRBV10-1
TGCGCCAGCAGTGACGTTGGACAGGGTTGGAAACTGTTTTTT
CASSDVGQGWKLFF
>.|TRBJ2-3|TRBD2|TRBV19
TGTGCCAGTAGGGACGGCGGGAGGGCCACAGATACGCAGTATTTT
CASRDGGRATDTQYF
>.|TRBJ2-7|.|TRBV7-2
TGTGCCAGCAGCTTAGCAGGAGGGGCCTACGAGCAGTACTTC
CASSLAGGAYEQYF
>.|TRBJ2-2|.|TRBV6-5
TGTGCCAGCAGTTACTCGTCCTTCAACACCGGGGAGCTGTTTTTT
CASSYSSFNTGELFF
>.|TRBJ1-2|TRBD1|TRBV6-5
TGTGCCAGCAGTTACCAAAAGACAGGGGGCAACTATGGCTACACCTTC
CASSYQKTGGNYGYTF
>.|TRBJ2-1|TRBD2|TRBV9
TGTGCCAGCAGCGTAGCTATATCTAGCGGGACTTACAATGAGCAGTTCTTC
CASSVAISSGTYNEQFF
>once|TRBJ1-1|TRBD1|TRBV5-6
TGTGCCAGCAGCCCTCTTCGACAGGGGGCAAACACTGAAGCTTTCTTT
CASSPLRQGANTEAFF
>.|TRBJ1-1|.|TRBV6-6
TGTGCCAGCAGTTACGCCGGCCGATCTGAAGCTTTCTTT
CASSYAGRSEAFF
>.|TRBJ1-2|.|TRBV28
TGTGCCAGCAGTACAATAGCAGGGATCTATGGCTACACCTTC
CASSTIAGIYGYTF
>.|TRBJ2-2|TRBD2|TRBV30
TGTGCCTGGAGGTCTAGCGGGAACACCGGGGAGCTGTTTTTT
CAWRSSGNTGELFF
>.|TRBJ1-6|.|TRBV4-3
TGCGCCAGCAGCCGGCAAAGGGATTCACCCCTCCACTTT
CASSRQRDSPLHF
>.|TRBJ2-3|TRBD2|TRBV19
TGTGCCAGTAGTATAAGCGGGAGCGACGATACGCAGTATTTT
CASSISGSDDTQYF
>.|TRBJ2-5|TRBD2|TRBV27
TGTGCCAGCAGTTCCGTACTAGCGGGCGGCCAAGAGACCCAGTACTTC
CASSSVLAGGQETQYF
>.|TRBJ2-1|TRBD2|TRBV5-1
TGCGCCAGCAGGGACGGGACTAGCTTGGGCGGTGAGCAGTTCTTC
CASRDGTSLGGEQFF
>few|TRBJ1-2|.|TRBV19
TGTGCCAGCCATGGGGCCGTTTATGGCTACACCTTC
CASHGAVYGYTF
>.|TRBJ2-1|.|TRBV6-7
TGTGCCAGCAGTTACCCAGCGAGGGGGCGCGGGAGTAGGTTAGATTTCTTC
CASSYPARGRGSRLDFF
>.|TRBJ2-2|TRBD2|TRBV6-5
TGTGCCAGCAGTTACAGGACTAGCGGGAACACCGGGGAGCTGTTTTTT
CASSYRTSGNTGELFF
>.|TRBJ1-3|.|TRBV9
TGTGCCAGCAGCGTAGATGCCCCGAGTACTACCATATATTTT
CASSVDAPSTTIYF
>.|TRBJ2-6|.|TRBV4-1
TGCGCCAGCAGCCACAAACCGACAGGCTCTGGGGCCAACGTCCTGACTTTC
CASSHKPTGSGANVLTF
>.|TRBJ2-5|.|TRBV4-2
TGTGCCAGCAGCCAAGATAGGGAGACCCAGTACTTC
CASSQDRETQYF
>.|TRBJ2-2|.|TRBV5-1
TGCGCCAGCAGCTTTACGGGGAGCACCGGGGAGCTGTTTTTT
CASSFTGSTGELFF
>few|TRBJ1-6|.|TRBV2
TGTGCCAGCAGTCTTCCCAATTCACCCCTCCACTTT
CASSLPNSPLHF
>few|TRBJ1-1|.|TRBV6-2/TRBV6-3
TGTGCCAGCAGCTCCACCTTGATGGGGAACACTGAAGCTTTCTTT
CASSSTLMGNTEAFF
>.|TRBJ1-1|.|TRBV30
TGTGCCTGGGGGGCGAGAGGGAAAGCTTTCTTT
CAWGARGKAFF
>.|TRBJ2-1|.|TRBV5-1
TGCGCCAGCAGCTTGGTGGGGAGAACCTCCTACAATGAGCAGTTCTTC
CASSLVGRTSYNEQFF
>.|TRBJ2-7|TRBD1|TRBV28
TGTGCCAGCAGTTCCAGGACAGGTTACTACGAGCAGTACTTC
CASSSRTGYYEQYF
>.|TRBJ1-3|.|TRBV7-2
TGTGCCAGCAGCTTAGACGCGGGGGGCTCTGGAAACACCATATATTTT
CASSLDAGGSGNTIYF
>.|TRBJ1-4|TRBD1|TRBV24-1
TGTGCCACCAGTTCGGCAGGGGGGGCTGAAAAACTGTTTTTT
CATSSAGGAEKLFF
>.|TRBJ2-3|TRBD2|TRBV4-2
TGTGCCAGCAGCCAAACCGGGACTAGCGGACCCACAGATACGCAGTATTTT
CASSQTGTSGPTDTQYF
>.|TRBJ2-3|TRBD2|TRBV5-1
TGCGCCAGCAGCTCAACACTAGCGGGAGGAGCAGATACGCAGTATTTT
CASSSTLAGGADTQYF
>.|TRBJ2-1|.|TRBV7-3
TGTGCCAGCAGCCCTGGCTCCTACAATGAGCAGTTCTTC
CASSPGSYNEQFF
>.|TRBJ1-4|.|TRBV18
TGTGCCAGCTCACCACCGTCAGGGGCTAATGAAAAACTGTTTTTT
CASSPPSGANEKLFF
>.|TRBJ2-5|.|TRBV7-9
TGTGCCAGCAGCTTAGCGGCTCAGTTCCAAGAGACCCAGTACTTC
CASSLAAQFQETQYF
>.|TRBJ2-3|.|TRBV4-1
TGCGCCAGCAGCCAGGTCTTAGCGGAGGGCACAGATACGCAGTATTTT
CASSQVLAEGTDTQYF
>.|TRBJ1-1|TRBD1|TRBV5-1
TGCGCCAGCAAACCGGGACAGATGAACACTGAAGCTTTCTTT
CASKPGQMNTEAFF
>.|TRBJ2-2|.|TRBV3-1/TRBV3-2
TGTGCCAGCAGCCGCACAGGGTGGTTTGGCGGGGAGCTGTTTTTT
CASSRTGWFGGELFF
>.|TRBJ1-4|.|TRBV28
TGTGCCAGCAGTGTCTACCGGGAAAAACTGTTTTTT
CASSVYREKLFF
>once|TRBJ2-5|.|TRBV19
TGTGCCAGTAGTATAGCCCCAGGGGAAGAGACCCAGTACTTC
CASSIAPGEETQYF
>.|TRBJ2-3|.|TRBV11-2
TGTGCCAGCAGCTTAGAGGGGCCGGGTGCGCAGTATTTT
CASSLEGPGAQYF
>.|TRBJ1-4|TRBD1|TRBV5-1
TGCGCCAGCAGCTTGGGCCAGGGGGGCGAAAAACTGTTTTTT
CASSLGQGGEKLFF
>.|TRBJ2-7|TRBD1|TRBV9
TGTGCCAGCAGCGTAGCTACCAGGGGGAATGACGAGCAGTACTTC
CASSVATRGNDEQYF
>.|TRBJ1-3|TRBD1|TRBV7-2
TGTGCCAGCAGCTTAGGGACAGGGCGCTCTGGAAACACCATATATTTT
CASSLGTGRSGNTIYF
>.|TRBJ1-2|.|TRBV2
TGTGCCAGCTGGGGAGGGGCAGGGGACTATGGCTACACCTTC
CASWGGAGDYGYTF
>.|TRBJ1-2|TRBD1|TRBV7-2
TGTGCCAGCAGCCCTGGGACAGGGAGATTTTATGGCTACACCTTC
CASSPGTGRFYGYTF
>.|TRBJ2-1|.|TRBV27
TGTGCCAGCAGTTGGGTACCGCAGAACAATGAGCAGTTCTTC
CASSWVPQNNEQFF